The present entry profiles one TCR beta chain with its context. No antigen is known for it. This sample stems from a study of PD-L1 blockade in urothelial cancer. On the study more broadly: Prior exposure to chemotherapy in patients amounted to 0 to 3 regimens received. Median T cell yield per blood sample was 110,000 to 150,000 cells. The study, taken as a whole, reports: In blood sampled pretreatment, TCR clonality below the median predicted better survival. The study found that durable-benefit patients expanded tumor-associated blood clones more at 3 weeks.

Sequencing was performed with immunoSEQ multiplex PCR; in TCRdb, only in-frame clones are kept and a portion is missing. The profile covers tens of thousands of clones, with 86% appearing a single time and 2.5% to 3% taken by the ten largest. The sample here was PBMCs, taken around atezolizumab (anti-PD-L1) treatment. The TCR sequence derives from a man aged 50 to 60 with urothelial cancer.

CDR3 sequence (DNA): TGTGCCAGCTCCCGGGAAGGGTTCGGCTTCGGGAATGGCTACACCTTC. Translation: CASSREGFGFGNGYTF. The chain employs TRBV18 and TRBJ1-2, with no clear D. Germline values: CDR1 KGHSH, CDR2 LQKENI. V shed 6 bases and J shed 6 bases, with 23 bases lying between them. The CDR3 totals 16 residues.